Listed here are 20 T cell receptor beta chains from one sample, sequenced in a study of blood T cell repertoires in COVID-19. Clones were sequenced by immunoSEQ multiplex PCR, and TCRdb holds only the in-frame ones, with some missing. The table records around 230,000 clones, 70% to 90% of them present only once. Sequenced material: PBMCs or T cells enriched from blood (not recorded which). All receptors derive from a woman aged 40-49 years with acute COVID-19.

The V and J genes are TRBV24-1 and TRBJ2-7; TRBD2 is a possible D gene (6 bases). This CDR3 has 14 residues. Trimming stripped 4 bases from V and 0 bases from J, with 9 bases between. Germline V gene data show CDR1 as KGHDR and CDR2 as SFDVKD. CDR3 coding DNA: TGTGCCACCAGTGAAGGGAGGCCCTCCTACGAGCAGTACTTC. This sequence encodes CATSEGRPSYEQYF.

V and J are TRBV27 and TRBJ1-2; the match to TRBD1 covers 7 bases. Per the germline V gene, CDR1 is MNHEY and CDR2 is SMNVEV (reference sequence). V trimming: 5 bases; J trimming: 4 bases; junction bases outside the gene matches: 7. The CDR3 covers 14 residues. CDR3 amino acids: CASSPGGTAYGYTF. In DNA, the CDR3 is TGTGCCAGCAGTCCCGGAGGGACAGCCTATGGCTACACCTTC.

The chain recombines TRBV11-3 with TRBJ1-2; D not resolved. CDR1 and CDR2 (germline): SGHNT, YENEEA. Trimming stripped 4 bases from V and 5 bases from J, with 8 bases between. The CDR3 sequence is 12 residues long. The CDR3: CASSYTRYGYTF. The CDR3 bases are TGTGCCAGCAGCTACACCCGTTATGGCTACACCTTC.

This clone was seen a few times. The chain links TRBV5-6 to TRBJ2-7; TRBD2 aligns across 16 bases. Trimming took 4 bases from V and 7 from J; bases not matched to a gene: 8. The CDR3 is 16 amino acids. CDR1 is SGHDT and CDR2 is YYEEEE in the germline V gene. In DNA form, the CDR3 reads TGTGCCAGCAGCCCGGGACTAGCGGGAGGGCCCGTTGAGCAGTACTTC. Translating gives CASSPGLAGGPVEQYF.

V usage is TRBV30 and J usage is TRBJ2-2; perhaps TRBD2 as D (5 bases). This CDR3 spans 12 amino acids. The germline V and J ends were trimmed by 3 bases and 5 bases, with 7 bases remaining between them. Per germline, CDR1 GTSNPN and CDR2 SVGIG (reference sequence). This chain's CDR3 is CAWSPGTGELFF. The CDR3 DNA reads as TGTGCCTGGAGCCCGGGGACCGGGGAGCTGTTTTTT.

The genes are TRBV30 and TRBJ1-5; the D gene is possibly TRBD1 (6 bases). Germline V gives CDR1 GTSNPN, CDR2 SVGIG (reference sequence). Trimming cost V 2 bases and J 6 bases, with 14 bases left between them. The CDR3 spans 14 residues. The CDR3 sequence is CAWSSVRGGQPQHF. CDR3 DNA sequence: TGTGCCTGGAGTTCCGTCAGGGGTGGTCAGCCCCAGCATTTT.

The rearrangement uses TRBV6-5 and TRBJ1-2, with D perhaps TRBD1 (6 bases). CDR1 MNHEY and CDR2 SVGAGI come from the germline V gene. The germline V and J ends were trimmed by 2 bases and 7 bases, with 11 bases remaining between them. This CDR3 has 13 amino acids. The CDR3 DNA reads TGTGCCAGCAGTTACGAACAGGGTCTTGGCTACACCTTC. Encoded protein: CASSYEQGLGYTF.

The chain combines TRBV11-2 with TRBJ1-5; D unclear. The germline V and J ends were trimmed by 1 base and 0 bases, with 7 bases remaining between them. The CDR3 loop spans 15 amino acids. Per germline, CDR1 SGHAT and CDR2 FQNNGV. CDR3 residues: CASSLGHRSNQPQHF. DNA of the CDR3: TGTGCCAGCAGCTTAGGACACCGTAGCAATCAGCCCCAGCATTTT.

The V call is TRBV19, the J call TRBJ2-4; 12 bases line up with TRBD2. With 0 bases clipped from V and 0 bases from J, the junction kept 9 bases outside the gene matches. The CDR3 has 20 amino acids. Germline CDR1 is LNHDA and CDR2 is SQIVND (reference sequence). CDR3 loop: CASSIDGSWTSGIAKNIQYF. The CDR3, as DNA: TGTGCCAGTAGTATAGATGGGAGCTGGACTAGCGGGATAGCCAAAAACATTCAGTACTTC. Full variable domain (remainder filled in from reference TRBV19 and TRBJ2-4): DGGITQSPKYLFRKEGQNVTLSCEQNLNHDAMYWYRQDPGQGLRLIYYSQIVNDFQKGDIAEGYSVSREKKESFPLTVTSAQKNPTAFYLCASSIDGSWTSGIAKNIQYFGAGTRLSVL.

V and J are TRBV5-8 and TRBJ2-1; 8 bases fit TRBD1. Per the germline V gene, CDR1 is SGHTS and CDR2 is YDEGEE. Unmatched junction bases numbered 4, after V lost 4 bases and J lost 4 bases. This CDR3 is built from 14 residues. The CDR3 nucleotides are TGTGCCAGCAGCGTGGGACAGGCTTACAATGAGCAGTTCTTC. As protein: CASSVGQAYNEQFF.

The V call is TRBV7-2, the J call TRBJ2-3, with 8 bases that match TRBD2. CDR1 is SGHTA, CDR2 FQGNSA, per germline. With 0 bases clipped from V and 4 bases from J, the junction kept 9 bases outside the gene matches. The CDR3 has 17 residues. CDR3 sequence (DNA): TGTGCCAGCAGCTTAGCACCGGGAGCGGGAGTACCAGATACGCAGTATTTT. It is translated as CASSLAPGAGVPDTQYF.

The chain is built from TRBV5-1 and TRBJ2-1; 9 bases map to TRBD2. This CDR3 is 15 amino acids long. CDR1 is SGHRS and CDR2 is YFSETQ in the germline V gene. Losses at the gene ends were 4 bases for V and 4 bases for J; bases not matched to a gene: 6. As DNA, the CDR3 is TGCGCCAGCAGCATCGGGACTAGCCTATACAATGAGCAGTTCTTC. It codes for CASSIGTSLYNEQFF.

Regarding this clone: Within the sample, other DNA sequences also encode this same CDR3. The chain is built from TRBV5-8 and TRBJ2-2; no reliable D call. Germline V CDR1 and CDR2: SGHTS, YDEGEE. The CDR3 runs 15 residues. Trimming shortened V by 4 bases and J by 1 base, and 11 bases separated the two germline ends. CDR3 in amino acids: CASSRLAVNTGELFF. The CDR3 DNA sequence: TGTGCCAGCAGCCGACTTGCAGTGAACACCGGGGAGCTGTTTTTT.

The chain is built from TRBV5-1 and TRBJ2-1, with 7 nucleotides matching TRBD2. The CDR3 runs to 14 residues. The trim removed 0 bases at V and 6 bases at J, leaving 3 bases unmatched. Germline loops: CDR1 SGHRS, CDR2 YFSETQ. DNA for the CDR3: TGCGCCAGCAGCTTGGGGCGGGAGCTCAATGAGCAGTTCTTC. Its protein product is CASSLGRELNEQFF.

This chain uses TRBV2 with TRBJ1-1; TRBD1 is a possible D gene (5 bases). V was cut by 6 bases and J by 6 bases, with 14 bases left in between. From germline, CDR1 is SNHLY and CDR2 FYNNEI. This CDR3 is built from 13 residues. CDR3 sequence reads: CASRGLRASEAFF. CDR3 nucleotides: TGTGCCAGCAGGGGACTGAGGGCCTCTGAAGCTTTCTTT. Combining the CDR3 with reference TRBV2 and TRBJ1-1 gives the whole variable domain EPEVTQTPSHQVTQMGQEVILRCVPISNHLYFYWYRQILGQKVEFLVSFYNNEISEKSEIFDDQFSVERPDGSNFTLKIRSTKLEDSAMYFCASRGLRASEAFFGQGTRLTVV.

The chain is built from TRBV10-3 and TRBJ2-7; D not certain. From germline, CDR1 is ENHRY and CDR2 SYGVKD. The CDR3 covers 14 residues. The ends were cut back, 3 bases at V and 1 base at J, with 10 bases in the middle. The CDR3 region is CAISEYRESYEQYF. CDR3 coding DNA: TGTGCCATCAGTGAATACAGAGAATCCTACGAGCAGTACTTC.

The rearrangement links TRBV5-1 to TRBJ1-4; D possibly corresponds to TRBD1 (6 bases). CDR3 length equals 15 residues. Per germline, CDR1 SGHRS and CDR2 YFSETQ. The V gene lost 4 bases and the J gene lost 5 bases, with 15 bases spanning the gap. The CDR3 sequence is CASSEGDRTNEKLFF. The CDR3 DNA sequence: TGCGCCAGCAGCGAAGGAGACAGGACGAATGAAAAACTGTTTTTT.

The genes are TRBV5-1 and TRBJ2-2; D remains unclear. The germline V and J ends were trimmed by 0 bases and 2 bases, with 8 bases remaining between them. Germline V lookup: CDR1 SGHRS, CDR2 YFSETQ. The CDR3 is made up of 15 amino acids. CDR3 sequence (DNA): TGCGCCAGCAGCTTGGTACAGTTCAACACCGGGGAGCTGTTTTTT. This encodes CASSLVQFNTGELFF.

This chain joins TRBV19 and TRBJ2-7, with D possibly matching TRBD1 (6 bases). V lost 4 bases to trimming and J lost 5 bases, with 12 bases between them. Germline V lookup: CDR1 LNHDA, CDR2 SQIVND (reference sequence). The CDR3 extends over 13 amino acids. The CDR3 sequence is CASSSRGSNEQYF. The CDR3 DNA reads as TGTGCCAGTAGTAGCAGGGGTAGCAACGAGCAGTACTTC.

The V and J genes are TRBV28 and TRBJ1-5, with D unresolved. This CDR3 spans 14 amino acids. The V end lost 6 bases, the J end lost 2 bases, and 11 bases lay between the germline ends. Germline-derived CDR1 and CDR2 are MDHEN and SYDVKM. CDR3 nucleotide sequence: TGTGCCAGCAGCCGGGAAAGACGCAATCAGCCCCAGCATTTT. It translates to CASSRERRNQPQHF.